This TCR beta chain is drawn from a study of cytomegalovirus exposure and HLA in healthy donors. This clone was counted between two and nine times. TCRdb's copy holds only in-frame clones and misses some; the assay was immunoSEQ multiplex PCR. Here the sample spans over 200,000 clones, around four fifths being singletons. The CDR3 has 15 residues. Germline V CDR1 and CDR2: SGHTA, FQGTGA. With 4 bases clipped from V and 3 bases from J, the junction kept 7 bases outside the gene matches. J is TRBJ2-7 and V is TRBV7-3; 9 bases are shared with TRBD1. Sequenced: PBMCs. The receptor comes from a young woman in good health and CMV-seronegative. CDR3: CASSSTGTGLYEQYF. In DNA, the CDR3 is TGTGCCAGCAGCTCGACGGGGACAGGGCTCTACGAGCAGTACTTC.